This T cell receptor beta chain was documented in a study of cytomegalovirus exposure and HLA in healthy donors. Findings and caveats of the study: CMV serostatus was the only immune exposure information that was available. Reportedly, a later analysis found an Asian-associated ancestry cluster had fewer N-insertions than the approximately 700-donor mean.

V lost 0 bases and J lost 6; bases outside the gene matches: 12. The CDR3 spans 20 residues. The germline CDR1 and CDR2 sequences are MNHEY and SMNVEV (reference sequence). The PCR employed 60 Vbeta primers together with 13 Jbeta primers. The assay was immunoSEQ multiplex PCR, and TCRdb's table has in-frame clones only and misses some. The sample has approximately 180,000 clones, about 80% seen once; the top ten hold under 7.5%. Comments on this clone: Its matching antigen is unknown.

The source is a man aged 30-40 years in good health and CMV-seropositive. The V gene is TRBV27, the J gene TRBJ2-3; 16 bases line up with TRBD2. The material sequenced was PBMCs. CDR3 bases: TGTGCCAGCAGTTTATCGGCGGGGGACGGGACTAGCGGGAGGGTTGATACGCAGTATTTT. This codes for CASSLSAGDGTSGRVDTQYF.